This entry lists 21 T cell receptor beta chains sequenced from one sample in a study of shared clonotypes between healthy human individuals. Repertoires were generated with immunoSEQ multiplex PCR, while TCRdb's copy carries only in-frame clones and drops some. The sample has over 1.4 million clones; around 97% are singletons. Sequenced input: naive CD4+ T cells sorted from blood. The subset denotes: CD45RA+ positively selected. The receptors were sampled from a man aged 30-40 years in good health.

The chain is built from TRBV29-1 and TRBJ2-3; no definite D call. Germline V gene sequence: CDR1 SQVTM, CDR2 ANQGSEA. Trimming shortened V by 4 bases and J by 2 bases, and 19 bases separated the two germline ends. The CDR3 loop spans 16 amino acids. As DNA, the CDR3 is TGCAGCGTTGCCCGCCCCTCGGCGGATCACACAGATACGCAGTATTTT. It translates to CSVARPSADHTDTQYF.

The chain employs TRBV6-5 and TRBJ1-1; D gene unclear. The CDR3 runs 15 residues. Germline assignment: CDR1 MNHEY and CDR2 SVGAGI. The V end lost 8 bases, the J end lost 0 bases, and 16 bases lay between the germline ends. Written as DNA, the CDR3 is TGTGCCAGCTCGGATGGGGTTTTCATGAACACTGAAGCTTTCTTT. Translating gives CASSDGVFMNTEAFF.

This clone was found once. The gene calls are TRBV14 and TRBJ2-5, with TRBD2 matching 9 bases. With 5 bases clipped from V and 2 bases from J, the junction kept 6 bases outside the gene matches. CDR1 and CDR2 from the germline V gene are SGHDN and FVKESK. The CDR3 runs to 15 residues. This chain's CDR3 is CASSYRSGRQETQYF. CDR3 sequence (DNA): TGTGCCAGCAGCTATCGTAGCGGGAGACAAGAGACCCAGTACTTC.

This clone has a single count. The V and J genes are TRBV6-4 and TRBJ2-3; D tentatively reads TRBD1 or TRBD2 (5 bases each). Trimming pared 4 bases from V and 5 bases from J, leaving 13 bases between. CDR1 MRHNA and CDR2 SNTAGT come from the germline V gene. The length of the CDR3 is 14 residues. The CDR3 nucleotides read TGTGCCAGCAGTGCTGAGGGGATGGGAGATACGCAGTATTTT. This gives the protein CASSAEGMGDTQYF.

The rearrangement links TRBV6-6 to TRBJ2-5; D may be TRBD1 (5 bases). The CDR3 covers 14 residues. CDR1 and CDR2 from the germline V gene are MNHNY and SVGAGI (reference sequence). With 6 bases removed from V and 2 bases from J, the gap between germline ends came to 13 bases. CDR3 loop: CASRGSRGQETQYF. The CDR3 DNA is TGTGCCAGCAGGGGCAGTAGGGGTCAAGAGACCCAGTACTTC.

V and J are TRBV7-8 and TRBJ2-1, with D maybe TRBD2 (6 bases). The length of the CDR3 is 15 residues. V shed 2 bases and J shed 2 bases, with 10 bases lying between them. Germline V gives CDR1 SGHVS, CDR2 FQNEAQ. This CDR3 is CASSLRRGPYNEQFF. For the CDR3, the DNA is TGTGCCAGCAGCTTAAGGCGGGGCCCCTACAATGAGCAGTTCTTC.

The V and J genes are TRBV7-9 and TRBJ2-2, with 10 bases matching TRBD2. Unmatched junction bases numbered 5, after V lost 2 bases and J lost 5 bases. Germline CDR1 is SEHNR and CDR2 is FQNEAQ (reference sequence). The CDR3 extends over 16 amino acids. Here the CDR3 DNA reads TGTGCCAGCAGCTTATGGACTAGCGGAATAACCGGGGAGCTGTTTTTT. It yields the protein CASSLWTSGITGELFF.

This chain connects TRBV6-1 to TRBJ1-1, with 10 nucleotides matching TRBD1. Germline loops: CDR1 MNHNS, CDR2 SASEGT. CDR3 length: 15 residues. Trimming removed 5 bases from V and 4 bases from J; junction bases left unmatched: 7. The CDR3 region is CASSTRDRGPTEAFF. The CDR3 DNA reads as TGTGCCAGCAGTACCCGGGACAGGGGCCCCACTGAAGCTTTCTTT.

This sequence joins TRBV12-5 and TRBJ2-7, with no clear D. CDR1 and CDR2 from the germline V gene are LGHNT and FRNRAP. Trimming left V 3 bases short and J 2 bases short, with 20 bases between. The CDR3 is made up of 17 amino acids. In DNA, the CDR3 is TGTGCTAGTGGTTTCAATGCCCCTTGGGCAACCACCTACGAGCAGTACTTC. It specifies CASGFNAPWATTYEQYF. The whole variable domain, remainder taken from reference TRBV12-5 and TRBJ2-7, is DARVTQTPRHKVTEMGQEVTMRCQPILGHNTVFWYRQTMMQGLELLAYFRNRAPLDDSGMPKDRFSAEMPDATLATLKIQPSEPRDSAVYFCASGFNAPWATTYEQYFGPGTRLTVT.

The genes are TRBV7-8 and TRBJ1-1, with a weak D call TRBD1 (6 bases). This CDR3 has 15 amino acids. Trimming took 1 base from V and 1 from J, leaving 10 bases between them. Germline CDR1 SGHVS, CDR2 FQNEAQ. The CDR3 loop reads CASSLGPTGNTEAFF. The CDR3, as DNA: TGTGCCAGCAGCTTAGGCCCGACAGGGAACACTGAAGCTTTCTTT.

The chain has TRBV9 and TRBJ2-1; a possible D gene is TRBD1 (8 bases). The CDR3 runs 16 residues. Germline V gene lookup returns CDR1 SGDLS and CDR2 YYNGEE. V gave up 0 bases and J gave up 12 bases, with 22 bases separating them. For the CDR3, the DNA is TGTGCCAGCAGCGTAGGCCCGCCAGGGGGCGGGAGTGGGCAGTTCTTC. Amino acid sequence: CASSVGPPGGGSGQFF. The whole variable domain, remainder taken from reference TRBV9 and TRBJ2-1, is DSGVTQTPKHLITATGQRVTLRCSPRSGDLSVYWYQQSLDQGLQFLIQYYNGEERAKGNILERFSAQQFPDLHSELNLSSLELGDSALYFCASSVGPPGGGSGQFFGPGTRLTVL.

This clone was detected once. V usage is TRBV15 and J usage is TRBJ1-1; tentatively, D is TRBD1 (6 bases). The CDR3 runs to 15 residues. Germline V gene sequence: CDR1 LNHNV, CDR2 YYDKDF (reference sequence). The germline V and J ends were trimmed by 3 bases and 5 bases, with 16 bases remaining between them. As DNA, the CDR3 is TGTGCCACCAGCAGGTACAGGGTGTCGGGGACTGAAGCTTTCTTT. As protein: CATSRYRVSGTEAFF.

The V call is TRBV15, the J call TRBJ2-7; possibly TRBD1 for D (5 bases). V was cut by 5 bases and J by 3 bases, with 8 bases left in between. Germline V gene data show CDR1 as LNHNV and CDR2 as YYDKDF (reference sequence). This CDR3 region has 12 residues. The CDR3 reads CATSWGFYEQYF. In DNA form, the CDR3 reads TGTGCCACCAGCTGGGGCTTCTACGAGCAGTACTTC.

The chain carries TRBV5-1 and TRBJ2-7, with TRBD2 identical over 10 bases. The CDR3 totals 16 residues. The V gene end was trimmed by 1 base and the J gene end by 3 bases; junction bases not matched to a gene: 7. Per germline, CDR1 SGHRS and CDR2 YFSETQ. The CDR3 spells CASSLKALAGDYEQYF. Written as DNA, the CDR3 is TGCGCCAGCAGCTTGAAGGCCCTAGCGGGAGACTACGAGCAGTACTTC.

V is TRBV4-3 and J is TRBJ2-3, with D uncertain. With 1 base removed from V and 2 bases from J, the gap between germline ends came to 13 bases. Per the germline V gene, CDR1 is LGHNA and CDR2 is YSLEER. CDR3 size: 16 residues. The CDR3 spells CASSQGNGIHTDTQYF. CDR3 DNA sequence: TGCGCCAGCAGCCAAGGAAATGGGATACACACAGATACGCAGTATTTT.

The chain recombines TRBV11-2 with TRBJ2-3; possibly TRBD2 for D (6 bases). Trimming pared 6 bases from V and 5 bases from J, leaving 21 bases between. Looked up from germline, CDR1 is SGHAT and CDR2 is FQNNGV. This CDR3 is built from 16 residues. CDR3 sequence (DNA): TGTGCCAGCAGATCACTCGGGACTCCTAAGGTAGATACGCAGTATTTT. Translation gives CASRSLGTPKVDTQYF.

The chain employs TRBV5-5 and TRBJ1-2; no firm D call. From germline, CDR1 is SGHKS and CDR2 YYEKEE (reference sequence). V was cut by 5 bases and J by 6 bases, with 20 bases left in between. CDR3 length equals 15 residues. The CDR3 region is CASSFNVAGINGYTF. The CDR3 DNA follows: TGTGCCAGCAGTTTTAATGTGGCAGGAATTAATGGCTACACCTTC.

V usage is TRBV4-2 and J usage is TRBJ2-3, with 9 nucleotides matching TRBD2. Trimming at V came to 4 bases and at J to 0 bases, leaving 20 bases not matched to a gene. This CDR3 has 21 residues. CDR1 is LGHNA and CDR2 is YNFKEQ in the germline V gene. In DNA form, the CDR3 reads TGTGCCAGCAGCCCTCCCTGGGTAGCGGGGGCCTTAGGAACTAGCACAGATACGCAGTATTTT. Protein product: CASSPPWVAGALGTSTDTQYF.

This sequence joins TRBV11-2 and TRBJ2-5; maybe TRBD2 (6 bases). The CDR3 has 17 amino acids. Germline V gene sequence: CDR1 SGHAT, CDR2 FQNNGV. Trimming pared 2 bases from V and 3 bases from J, leaving 19 bases between. This CDR3 reads CASSLRGGLLREETQYF. CDR3 sequence (DNA): TGTGCCAGCAGCTTAAGGGGAGGACTCTTAAGGGAAGAGACCCAGTACTTC.

The chain combines TRBV11-2 with TRBJ2-1; the D is unclear. The CDR3 runs to 14 residues. V was clipped by 5 bases and J by 8 bases, with 16 bases between them. Germline CDR1 reads SGHAT; CDR2 reads FQNNGV. Here the CDR3 DNA reads TGTGCCAGCAGCCGCCTAGGTCGGCGACATGAGCAGTTCTTC. It is translated as CASSRLGRRHEQFF.

To note about this clone: The sample has other DNA sequences that encode this CDR3 too. The gene calls are TRBV6-4 and TRBJ2-1, with TRBD2 matching over 9 bases. The CDR3 contains 15 residues. Trimming removed 6 bases from V and 0 bases from J; junction bases left unmatched: 3. Looked up from germline, CDR1 is MRHNA and CDR2 is SNTAGT. This CDR3 reads CASRSSGSSYNEQFF. DNA of the CDR3: TGTGCCAGCAGGAGTAGCGGGAGCTCCTACAATGAGCAGTTCTTC.